Presented here are 22 T cell receptor beta chains from one specimen sequenced in a study of shared clonotypes between healthy human individuals. The naive CD8 subset, CD45RO-negative cells positively selected for CCR7, excluded terminally differentiated effector memory CD45RA+ cells. Produced via immunoSEQ multiplex PCR; TCRdb's table is partial and in-frame only. Of some 2.1 million clones in the sample, 85% to 95% were seen once. Source material: naive CD8+ T cells sorted from blood. Receptor source: a man younger than 30 in good health.

The V call is TRBV4-3, the J call TRBJ1-1, with D unresolved. The CDR3 loop spans 14 amino acids. Germline CDR1 is LGHNA and CDR2 is YSLEER. Trimming took 0 bases from V and 5 from J, leaving 10 bases between them. The CDR3 sequence: CASSQDRLGTEAFF. Here the CDR3 DNA reads TGCGCCAGCAGCCAAGACAGGCTTGGGACTGAAGCTTTCTTT.

The chain combines TRBV6-6 with TRBJ1-1; D not resolved. CDR1 and CDR2 (germline): MNHNY, SVGAGI (reference sequence). The CDR3 extends over 14 amino acids. Between the trimmed V and J ends, which lost 0 bases and 3 bases, there was a span of 8 bases. The CDR3 bases are TGTGCCAGCAGTTACTCCGGGGAGGACACTGAAGCTTTCTTT. This gives the protein CASSYSGEDTEAFF.

The chain joins TRBV27 to TRBJ2-1, with 10 bases fitting TRBD2. This CDR3 region has 13 residues. With 4 bases clipped from V and 7 bases from J, the junction kept 1 base outside the gene matches. CDR1 and CDR2 (germline): MNHEY, SMNVEV (reference sequence). CDR3 amino acids: CASSSTSGNEQFF. The CDR3 DNA follows: TGTGCCAGCAGTTCGACTAGCGGGAATGAGCAGTTCTTC.

The V gene is TRBV2, the J gene TRBJ2-4; 9 bases line up with TRBD1. The J segment lost 2 bases and the V segment lost 7 bases, leaving 6 bases of the junction unmatched. Germline CDR1 is SNHLY and CDR2 is FYNNEI. The length of the CDR3 is 15 residues. The CDR3 sequence: CASTPTGGPKNIQYF. CDR3 in DNA: TGTGCCAGCACCCCGACAGGGGGTCCCAAAAACATTCAGTACTTC. Looking up the rest from reference TRBV2 and TRBJ2-4 gives the full variable domain: EPEVTQTPSHQVTQMGQEVILRCVPISNHLYFYWYRQILGQKVEFLVSFYNNEISEKSEIFDDQFSVERPDGSNFTLKIRSTKLEDSAMYFCASTPTGGPKNIQYFGAGTRLSVL.

The rearrangement uses TRBV5-1 and TRBJ2-5, with 7 bases aligning to TRBD1. Gene TRBJ2-7 matches the end of the DNA better, so the J call may be wrong. The CDR3 sequence is 17 residues long. Germline CDR1 and CDR2: SGHRS and YFSETQ. In DNA, the CDR3 is TGCGCCAGCAGCTTGGCCAGGGACAGCCCCTCCTCCTACGAGCAGTACTTC. As protein: CASSLARDSPSSYEQYF.

This clone appeared a single time. J is TRBJ1-6 and V is TRBV28, with a tentative D call TRBD1 (5 bases). V dropped 6 bases and J dropped 8 bases, with 20 bases sitting between them. Per the germline V gene, CDR1 is MDHEN and CDR2 is SYDVKM. This CDR3 contains 16 residues. This chain's CDR3 is CASSSPEEGYDSPLHF. Written as DNA, the CDR3 is TGTGCCAGCAGCTCCCCCGAGGAGGGGTACGATTCACCCCTCCACTTT.

The chain recombines TRBV25-1 with TRBJ2-5, with D maybe TRBD1 (6 bases). The CDR3 is made up of 17 amino acids. Germline V gene data show CDR1 as MGHDK and CDR2 as SYGVNS. The V end was cut by 1 base, the J end by 5 bases, with 20 bases between. CDR3 coding DNA: TGTGCCAGCAGTGAATCGGTAATAACAGGGCCCGGGGAGACCCAGTACTTC. As protein: CASSESVITGPGETQYF.

The chain joins TRBV30 to TRBJ2-7; no firm D call. The CDR3 runs 10 residues. CDR1 GTSNPN and CDR2 SVGIG come from the germline V gene (reference sequence). Trimming removed 6 bases at V and 3 bases at J, with 6 bases between. The CDR3 nucleotides are TGTGCCTGTGAAAACTACGAGCAGTACTTC. Protein: CACENYEQYF.

The V call is TRBV4-3, the J call TRBJ2-1; 9 bases fit TRBD2. V lost 0 bases and J lost 0; bases outside the gene matches: 6. The germline gives CDR1 LGHNA, CDR2 YSLEER. The CDR3 spans 18 residues. The CDR3 is CASSQDSAGGSSYNEQFF. The CDR3 coding sequence is TGCGCCAGCAGCCAAGATTCTGCGGGAGGGAGCTCCTACAATGAGCAGTTCTTC.

The chain recombines TRBV4-3 with TRBJ2-1; TRBD2 agrees at 11 bases. V was pared by 0 bases and J by 9 bases, with 4 bases of the junction left unmatched. This CDR3 region has 15 residues. Germline V gene sequence: CDR1 LGHNA, CDR2 YSLEER. CDR3 in amino acids: CASSQDSGRASEQFF. In nucleotides, the CDR3 is TGCGCCAGCAGCCAAGATAGCGGGAGGGCCTCTGAGCAGTTCTTC.

This sequence joins TRBV29-1 and TRBJ2-7, with D perhaps TRBD1 (6 bases). The length of the CDR3 is 11 residues. Germline CDR1 reads SQVTM; CDR2 reads ANQGSEA. V shed 6 bases and J shed 5 bases, with 11 bases lying between them. The CDR3 DNA reads as TGCAGCGTCCGGGACACCCACGAGCAGTACTTC. Translation: CSVRDTHEQYF.

The genes are TRBV28 and TRBJ1-2; tentatively, D is TRBD1 (6 bases). The CDR3 covers 16 residues. V lost 5 bases to trimming and J lost 2 bases, with 18 bases between them. Germline loops: CDR1 MDHEN, CDR2 SYDVKM. CDR3 residues: CASSLTSTGRNYGYTF. The CDR3 region has the DNA TGTGCCAGCAGTCTTACCTCGACAGGCCGAAACTATGGCTACACCTTC.

The J gene is TRBJ1-4, the V gene TRBV9; D may be TRBD1 (6 bases). Germline V lookup: CDR1 SGDLS, CDR2 YYNGEE. This CDR3 has 14 amino acids. Trimming pared 0 bases from V and 8 bases from J, leaving 11 bases between. The CDR3, as DNA: TGTGCCAGCAGCGTAGCTACAACAGGGGAAAAACTGTTTTTT. Protein: CASSVATTGEKLFF.

CDR3 in DNA: TGCAGCGTTGTGAAAGGGAACACTGAAGCTTTCTTT. Amino acids: CSVVKGNTEAFF. V gene TRBV29-1 combines with J gene TRBJ1-1; unclear D gene. CDR1 and CDR2 from the germline V gene are SQVTM and ANQGSEA. The CDR3 has 12 residues. V dropped 4 bases and J dropped 1 base, with 7 bases sitting between them.

With regard to this clone: The identical CDR3 is also encoded by other nucleotide sequences in the sample. V is TRBV6-5 and J is TRBJ2-1, with 8 bases that match TRBD2. The CDR3 totals 15 residues. Losses at the gene ends were 0 bases for V and 5 bases for J; bases not matched to a gene: 3. The germline V gene has CDR1 MNHEY and CDR2 SVGAGI. CDR3 sequence (DNA): TGTGCCAGCAGTTACTCTAGCGGGACAAACAATGAGCAGTTCTTC. Translation: CASSYSSGTNNEQFF.

This clone was observed a single time. The gene calls are TRBV6-5 and TRBJ1-3; D gene unclear. V was shortened by 5 bases and J by 4 bases, with 12 bases between the two germline ends. This CDR3 has 14 residues. Germline CDR1 and CDR2: MNHEY and SVGAGI. CDR3 DNA: TGTGCCAGCAGTCCATTGGGAGCCGGAAACACCATATATTTT. This translates into CASSPLGAGNTIYF.

The chain links TRBV2 to TRBJ1-6; D may be TRBD1 (6 bases). From germline, CDR1 is SNHLY and CDR2 FYNNEI. Trimming pared 4 bases from V and 5 bases from J, leaving 9 bases between. CDR3 length: 14 amino acids. In DNA, the CDR3 is TGTGCCAGCAGTGTGGACAGTAATAATTCACCCCTCCACTTT. The encoded protein is CASSVDSNNSPLHF.

This chain joins TRBV9 and TRBJ1-2; 8 positions agree with TRBD1. CDR1 and CDR2 (germline): SGDLS, YYNGEE. This CDR3 comprises 16 residues. V shed 0 bases and J 5 bases; nucleotides not matched to a gene: 9. CDR3 sequence: CASSVERQGSGYGYTF. The DNA of the CDR3 is TGTGCCAGCAGCGTAGAGAGACAGGGGAGTGGGTATGGCTACACCTTC.

V is TRBV13 and J is TRBJ2-7; D is tentatively TRBD1 or TRBD2 (7 bases each). The CDR3 length is 15 residues. Trimming took 4 bases from V and 4 from J, leaving 17 bases between them. The germline CDR1 and CDR2 sequences are PRHDT and FYEKMQ (reference sequence). CDR3 residues: CASSSTQGRGYEQYF. DNA for the CDR3: TGTGCCAGCAGCTCGACACAGGGGAGGGGATACGAGCAGTACTTC.

This clone appeared a few times. This chain links TRBV10-1 with TRBJ2-7; 7 nucleotides align to TRBD1. The CDR3 loop spans 14 amino acids. With 3 bases clipped from V and 2 bases from J, the junction kept 4 bases outside the gene matches. The V gene's germline CDR1 is WNHNN and CDR2 SYGVQD (reference sequence). Here the CDR3 DNA reads TGCGCCAGCAGTGAAAGTGGACAGGCCTACGAGCAGTACTTC. Translation gives CASSESGQAYEQYF.

This chain connects TRBV27 to TRBJ2-2, with a weak D call TRBD1 (5 bases). The CDR3 runs 15 residues. Trimming removed 3 bases at V and 1 base at J, with 9 bases between. Per the germline V gene, CDR1 is MNHEY and CDR2 is SMNVEV (reference sequence). CDR3 residues: CASSFFQGNTGELFF. In DNA, the CDR3 is TGTGCCAGCAGTTTCTTCCAGGGGAACACCGGGGAGCTGTTTTTT.

The chain employs TRBV28 and TRBJ1-5; 7 nucleotides agree with TRBD1. Germline V gives CDR1 MDHEN, CDR2 SYDVKM. V lost 8 bases and J lost 1; bases outside the gene matches: 5. The CDR3 loop spans 14 amino acids. The CDR3 nucleotides read TGTGCCAGCGGCGACAGGGAAAGCAATCAGCCCCAGCATTTT. Translating gives CASGDRESNQPQHF.